Below, one T cell receptor beta chain is given with its context. No antigen is known for it. Libraries were made from TCR beta cDNA, and they carried unique molecular identifiers. Yield was 450,000 to 650,000 cDNA molecules from approximately 0.91 to 9.4 million T cells. TCRdb independently ran MiXCR on the PCR reads; one entry per CDR3 protein. The sample has approximately 770,000 distinct CDR3 sequences, 35% to 55% seen once. CDR3 size: 16 residues. Trimming removed 5 bases from V and 7 bases from J; junction bases left unmatched: 8. This record belongs to a study of post-analysis software for immune sequencing data. At the level of the study: The study covered relapsing-remitting, secondary progressive and progressive-relapsing courses of multiple sclerosis. Study-level results: Samples prepared in the same batch strongly co-clustered by F measure. In multiple sclerosis, normalized Chao1 diversity was significantly below that of controls. Relative to controls, patients had five TRBV segments at higher frequency, with TRBV5-6, TRBV5-1 and TRBV20-1 among these.

The sample comprised blood. The chain employs TRBV12-3 or TRBV12-4 and TRBJ2-2, with 12 bases aligning to TRBD2. The TCR sequence derives from a girl aged 10-17 years with multiple sclerosis. CDR3 loop: CASSLTSGRIHGELFF. CDR3 coding DNA: TGTGCCAGCAGTCTGACTAGCGGGAGAATACACGGGGAGCTGTTTTTT.